The entry below gives a single T cell receptor beta chain sequence along with its context. Antigen specificity is unknown. CDR1 SGHNT and CDR2 YYREEE come from the germline V gene (reference sequence). The CDR3 loop spans 17 amino acids. Trimming pared 3 bases from V and 5 bases from J, leaving 23 bases between. The sample belongs to a study of PD-L1 blockade in urothelial cancer. About the research overall: Atezolizumab therapy began for patients around 2014, dosed at 1,200 mg intravenously every 3 weeks. Blood samples contained a median 141,255 T cells.

Sequencing was performed with immunoSEQ multiplex PCR; in TCRdb, only in-frame clones are kept and a portion is missing. Among 60,000 or so clones listed, approximately 80% were seen once. Study observations and caveats: Patients with durable benefit had greater blood expansion of tumor-associated TCR clones 3 weeks into treatment.

The number of samples from each patient was between 1 and 8, taken pretreatment and on-treatment. The source was PBMCs, collected around atezolizumab (anti-PD-L1) treatment. The V and J genes are TRBV5-4 and TRBJ2-5, with D tentatively TRBD2 (5 bases). This receptor was taken from a man between 65 and 80 years old with urothelial cancer. CDR3 DNA sequence: TGTGCCAGCAGCTCGTACGAGGTGGGCTACCCGGGGGAGACCCAGTACTTC. It encodes CASSSYEVGYPGETQYF. The full variable domain, with the rest looked up from reference TRBV5-4 and TRBJ2-5, is ETGVTQSPTHLIKTRGQQVTLRCSSQSGHNTVSWYQQALGQGPQFIFQYYREEENGRGNFPPRFSGLQFPNYSSELNVNALELDDSALYLCASSSYEVGYPGETQYFGPGTRLLVL.